The clone carrying this T cell receptor beta chain came up many times. Antigen: not known. The data originate from a study of T cell repertoires in cytomegalovirus infection. Study as a whole: Newly reported HLA-C-restricted and thoroughly characterized HLA-B-restricted CMV epitopes were employed. Indications of both CMV infection and matching HLA type were provided by public TCR beta signatures. General observations from the study: Identification of carriers of CMV plus the relevant HLA was achieved through cumulative public TCR beta family frequency. HLA-C-restricted CMV clonotypes gave the most frequent clonotype in two of eight donors.

V was shortened by 0 bases and J by 0 bases, with 17 bases between the two germline ends. The CDR3 extends over 18 amino acids. Germline V gives CDR1 SGHVS, CDR2 FNYEAQ. TCRdb ran MiXCR on the reads and lists one entry per CDR3 protein. The repertoire holds tens of thousands of distinct CDR3 sequences, with 28% as singletons. The V and J genes are TRBV7-6 and TRBJ2-5; D assignment may be TRBD1 or TRBD2 (6 bases each). The receptor was isolated from a human donor in good health (CMV status not recorded). Some clones in this sample may be carry-over from other donors' samples. The source was CD8+ T cells from cultured PBMCs, collected from culture after CMV antigen stimulation. In DNA form, the CDR3 reads TGTGCCAGCAGCTTAGCCGGGACTGGGGGCTACGACCAAGAGACCCAGTACTTC. It codes for CASSLAGTGGYDQETQYF.